This TCR beta chain emerged from a study of shared clonotypes between healthy human individuals. Notes on the study in general: Generally, naive subsets (rather than memory subsets) showed larger estimated richness.

Original analysis: In the immunoSEQ data, sequences were junction-only and lacked quality scores, so filtering differed. Libraries were prepared by immunoSEQ multiplex PCR; TCRdb keeps only in-frame clonotypes and omits some of them. V and J calls and clone size follow that table, whereas D and trimming were derived from the DNA. The table has approximately 840,000 clones, approximately 97% seen once. Regarding this clone: As yet, its antigen is unknown.

The germline V gene encodes CDR1 SEHNR and CDR2 FQNEAQ (reference sequence). There are 17 residues in the CDR3. After removal of 1 base from V and 7 bases from J, the junction contained 10 bases not matched to a gene. CD8 cells regarded as naive lacked CD45RO, were positively chosen for CCR7, and omitted terminally differentiated effector memory CD45RA+ cells. The chain links TRBV7-9 to TRBJ2-1; TRBD1 matches at 10 bases. This clonotype originated in a man aged 25-40 years in good health. The sequenced material came from naive CD8+ T cells sorted from blood. This CDR3 is CASSLESGQGDHNEQFF. CDR3 coding DNA: TGTGCCAGCAGCTTAGAGTCCGGACAGGGGGATCATAATGAGCAGTTCTTC.